This passage covers 10 T cell receptor beta chains from one sample sequenced in a study of T cell responses to AZD1222 COVID-19 vaccine. Assay: immunoSEQ multiplex PCR; the TCRdb copy retains only in-frame clones and omits some. Found here are approximately 100,000 clones, more than 85% of them singletons; the top ten hold 1% to 1.5%. The input for sequencing was peripheral blood, taken on day 0 of AZD1222 vaccination. Every receptor here comes from an adult in good health.

The chain has TRBV12-5 and TRBJ2-5, with TRBD1 as a possible D gene (6 bases). This CDR3 contains 14 residues. With 1 base removed from V and 5 bases from J, the gap between germline ends came to 11 bases. The germline gives CDR1 LGHNT, CDR2 FRNRAP. The CDR3 protein is CASGLGTGLETQYF. Here the CDR3 DNA reads TGTGCTAGTGGTTTGGGAACAGGGTTGGAGACCCAGTACTTC.

The chain couples TRBV27 to TRBJ1-5, with D hard to call. This CDR3 contains 14 residues. Germline V gives CDR1 MNHEY, CDR2 SMNVEV (reference sequence). V lost 1 base and J 3 bases, leaving 7 bases between the germline ends. CDR3 nucleotides: TGTGCCAGCAGTTTATGGCAGAACAATCAGCCCCAGCATTTT. Protein product: CASSLWQNNQPQHF.

For this clone: Other DNA sequences from this sample encode an identical CDR3 as well. The V and J genes are TRBV18 and TRBJ1-5; TRBD1 aligns across 8 bases. CDR1 is KGHSH and CDR2 is LQKENI in the germline V gene. V was clipped by 5 bases and J by 6 bases; unmatched bases: 6. There are 14 residues in the CDR3. CDR3 loop: CASSSGQGAQPQHF. In nucleotides, the CDR3 is TGTGCCAGCTCATCTGGACAGGGAGCTCAGCCCCAGCATTTT.

The chain links TRBV5-6 to TRBJ1-2; no firm D call. Per germline, CDR1 SGHDT and CDR2 YYEEEE. This CDR3 comprises 17 residues. V was clipped by 0 bases and J by 8 bases, with 23 bases between them. CDR3 nucleotide sequence: TGTGCCAGCAGCTTGGGGGTTTTCGGGGAAGGTCTGTCGGGCTACACCTTC. Translated, it gives CASSLGVFGEGLSGYTF.

The chain combines TRBV10-1 with TRBJ2-1, with 7 nucleotides matching TRBD2. CDR3 length: 16 residues. Germline assignment: CDR1 WNHNN and CDR2 SYGVQD (reference sequence). V lost 6 bases and J lost 5; bases outside the gene matches: 13. The CDR3 loop is CASSASALSGDNEQFF. DNA for the CDR3: TGCGCCAGCAGCGCAAGCGCACTAAGCGGGGACAATGAGCAGTTCTTC.

The J gene is TRBJ1-1, the V gene TRBV7-8, with D unresolved. This CDR3 has 14 residues. Trimming pared 5 bases from V and 0 bases from J, leaving 10 bases between. The germline gives CDR1 SGHVS, CDR2 FQNEAQ. The CDR3 loop is CASSGVELNTEAFF. The CDR3 DNA sequence: TGTGCCAGCAGCGGTGTCGAGTTGAACACTGAAGCTTTCTTT.

V gene TRBV6-2 or TRBV6-3 combines with J gene TRBJ1-5; D is undetermined. Germline lookup yields CDR1 MNHEY and CDR2 SVGEGT. Trimming took 6 bases from V and 3 from J, leaving 15 bases between them. The CDR3 is 15 residues long. In nucleotides, the CDR3 is TGTGCCAGCAGCCTAGGTCAAGTAACCAATCAGCCCCAGCATTTT. Translated, it gives CASSLGQVTNQPQHF.

This rearrangement joins TRBV5-4 to TRBJ2-5, with 9 bases matching TRBD1. J was trimmed by 4 bases and V by 4 bases; bases with no gene match: 14. The CDR3 extends over 17 amino acids. The V gene's germline CDR1 is SGHNT and CDR2 YYREEE (reference sequence). The CDR3 here is CASSGGAGTGPRETQYF. CDR3 sequence (DNA): TGTGCCAGCAGCGGGGGGGCCGGGACAGGGCCTCGAGAGACCCAGTACTTC.

This rearrangement joins TRBV25-1 to TRBJ1-2, with D tentatively TRBD1 (5 bases). CDR1 and CDR2 (germline): MGHDK, SYGVNS. The CDR3 covers 15 residues. The V gene lost 6 bases and the J gene lost 4 bases, with 18 bases spanning the gap. CDR3 DNA sequence: TGTGCCAGCAGCGCCGCCACGGCAGGGACCTATGGCTACACCTTC. It translates to CASSAATAGTYGYTF.

The chain has TRBV6-2 or TRBV6-3 and TRBJ2-1; D not resolved. CDR1 MNHEY and CDR2 SVGEGT come from the germline V gene. V lost 3 bases and J lost 6, with 15 bases in between. The CDR3 has 15 residues. CDR3 DNA sequence: TGTGCCAGCAGTTATAGAAGCCCCCCGGGCAATGAGCAGTTCTTC. Residues: CASSYRSPPGNEQFF.